This entry lists 8 T cell receptor beta chains sequenced from one sample in a study of cytomegalovirus exposure and HLA in healthy donors. Primers: 60 Vbeta forward and 13 Jbeta reverse. The assay was immunoSEQ multiplex PCR, and TCRdb's table has in-frame clones only and misses some. The table lists roughly 150,000 clones, approximately 83% of them singletons. Material for sequencing was PBMCs. The receptors shown here come from a boy younger than 10 in good health and CMV-seronegative.

This clone came up once. J is TRBJ2-2 and V is TRBV6-5; TRBD2 agrees at 8 bases. The germline gives CDR1 MNHEY, CDR2 SVGAGI. The length of the CDR3 is 14 residues. The trim removed 4 bases at V and 6 bases at J, leaving 4 bases unmatched. The CDR3 is CASSLTSVSGELFF. The CDR3, as DNA: TGTGCCAGCAGTTTGACTAGCGTATCCGGGGAGCTGTTTTTT.

The chain recombines TRBV7-9 with TRBJ1-1, with TRBD1 matching over 8 bases. Germline CDR1 and CDR2: SEHNR and FQNEAQ (reference sequence). This CDR3 is 14 amino acids long. The V and J ends lost 5 bases and 7 bases, in that order; junction bases with no gene match: 9. The CDR3 nucleotides are TGTGCCAGCAGCCCCCCGCAGGGGGCTGATGAAGCTTTCTTT. Translating gives CASSPPQGADEAFF.

The CDR3 spells CASSLGSGGGVQPQHF. The CDR3 DNA is TGTGCCAGCAGTTTAGGTTCCGGGGGGGGCGTTCAGCCCCAGCATTTT. V and J are TRBV27 and TRBJ1-5, with a tentative D call TRBD1 (6 bases). Germline CDR1 MNHEY, CDR2 SMNVEV (reference sequence). V dropped 2 bases and J dropped 6 bases, with 17 bases sitting between them. This CDR3 is built from 16 residues.

This sequence joins TRBV2 and TRBJ2-3; 9 bases fit TRBD2. CDR1 is SNHLY and CDR2 is FYNNEI in the germline V gene. This CDR3 comprises 13 residues. The V gene end was trimmed by 7 bases and the J gene end by 4 bases; junction bases not matched to a gene: 3. In DNA form, the CDR3 reads TGTGCCAGCATAGCGGGAGTGGCAGATACGCAGTATTTT. Amino acids: CASIAGVADTQYF.

The V call is TRBV10-1, the J call TRBJ2-7, with 9 bases matching TRBD1. After removal of 9 bases from V and 7 bases from J, the junction contained 10 bases not matched to a gene. The CDR3 sequence is 13 residues long. The germline V gene has CDR1 WNHNN and CDR2 SYGVQD (reference sequence). CDR3 DNA sequence: TGCGCCAGTAGTCGGACAGGGGCGAGAGAGCAGTACGTC. This sequence encodes CASSRTGAREQYV.

This clone was found once. This chain uses TRBV5-5 with TRBJ2-7; TRBD1 might be the D (7 bases). The CDR3 length is 14 residues. Germline V lookup: CDR1 SGHKS, CDR2 YYEKEE (reference sequence). V was pared by 7 bases and J by 3 bases, with 17 bases between. The CDR3 DNA is TGTGCCAGCGGACAGACAGGGACTTTCTACGAGCAGTACGTC. It yields the protein CASGQTGTFYEQYV.

The DNA for the CDR3 is TGTGCCAGCAGTGAAGAACAGGGGTGGGAAAAACTGTTTTTT. Protein sequence: CASSEEQGWEKLFF. The J gene is TRBJ1-4, the V gene TRBV6-1; 7 bases fit TRBD1. The germline CDR1 and CDR2 sequences are MNHNS and SASEGT. The CDR3 runs to 14 residues. Trimming took 1 base from V and 8 from J; bases not matched to a gene: 4.

The rearrangement links TRBV5-4 to TRBJ1-2; TRBD1 is a possible D gene (6 bases). This CDR3 contains 16 residues. With 0 bases removed from V and 4 bases from J, the gap between germline ends came to 16 bases. Germline V CDR1 and CDR2: SGHNT, YYREEE (reference sequence). The CDR3 sequence: CASSLDSHSRGYGYTF. The CDR3 DNA sequence: TGTGCCAGCAGCTTGGATTCGCACTCCAGGGGCTATGGCTACACCTTC.